A selection of T cell receptor beta chains follows, all from one sample in a study of identifying expanded T cells in peripheral blood. Assay used: immunoSEQ multiplex PCR; TCRdb lists only in-frame clones, some missing. The sample yields around 75,000 clones, under 90% seen once. Sequenced input: blood. Source of these receptors: a person between 18 and 75 years old in good health. The CDR3 runs from the conserved cysteine through the conserved F or W. The D gene is left open where the match is weak. The size field is filled for only some rows; it gives once, few, many or a size class.

j_call: TRBJ2-3
d_call: .
v_call: TRBV19
clone_size: .
cdr3_nt: TGTGCCAGTAAACAGGGTCATGCAGATACGCAGTATTTT
cdr3_aa: CASKQGHADTQYF

j_call: TRBJ2-7
d_call: TRBD2
v_call: TRBV27
clone_size: once
cdr3_nt: TGTGCCACTTCCAGGGGACTAGTGTACGAGCAGTACTTC
cdr3_aa: CATSRGLVYEQYF

j_call: TRBJ1-1
d_call: TRBD1
v_call: TRBV6-5
clone_size: .
cdr3_nt: TGTGCCAAAAATTATAGGACAGGGTGGGACACTGAAGCTTTCTTT
cdr3_aa: CAKNYRTGWDTEAFF

j_call: TRBJ1-5
d_call: .
v_call: TRBV18
clone_size: .
cdr3_nt: TGTGCCAGCTCACAAGGGAACCAGGGACCCCAGCATTTT
cdr3_aa: CASSQGNQGPQHF

j_call: TRBJ2-7
d_call: .
v_call: TRBV28
clone_size: once
cdr3_nt: TGTGCCAGCAGTTTAGAACCCTCCGGGGCCCACTCTCCCTACGAGCAGTACTTC
cdr3_aa: CASSLEPSGAHSPYEQYF

j_call: TRBJ2-3
d_call: TRBD2
v_call: TRBV7-2
clone_size: .
cdr3_nt: TGTGCCAGCAGCTCTAGCGGGTGGAGCACAGATACGCAGTATTTT
cdr3_aa: CASSSSGWSTDTQYF

j_call: TRBJ2-3
d_call: .
v_call: TRBV7-2
clone_size: .
cdr3_nt: TGTGCCAGCAGCACGAGCCAAGATACGCAGTATTTT
cdr3_aa: CASSTSQDTQYF

j_call: TRBJ2-1
d_call: TRBD1
v_call: TRBV11-2
clone_size: .
cdr3_nt: TGTGCCAGCAGGTCTACAGGGGGGATACACAATGAGCAGTTCTTC
cdr3_aa: CASRSTGGIHNEQFF

j_call: TRBJ1-3
d_call: .
v_call: TRBV2
clone_size: .
cdr3_nt: TGTGCCAGCAGTCCAACAGAGACAGGAAACACCATATATTTT
cdr3_aa: CASSPTETGNTIYF

j_call: TRBJ2-1
d_call: .
v_call: TRBV5-1
clone_size: .
cdr3_nt: TGCGCCAGCAGCCCCCCGGGTCACGAGCAGTTCTTC
cdr3_aa: CASSPPGHEQFF

j_call: TRBJ2-7
d_call: .
v_call: TRBV7-9
clone_size: .
cdr3_nt: TGTGCCAGCAGCCGCAGCTACGAGCAGTACTTC
cdr3_aa: CASSRSYEQYF

j_call: TRBJ1-5
d_call: .
v_call: TRBV29-1
clone_size: few
cdr3_nt: TGCAGCGTTAGTGGTCCCGGGCCCCAGCATTTT
cdr3_aa: CSVSGPGPQHF

j_call: TRBJ2-1
d_call: .
v_call: TRBV5-1
clone_size: .
cdr3_nt: TGCGCCAGCAGCTCGTCTCCGGACTCCTACAATGAGCAGTTCTTC
cdr3_aa: CASSSSPDSYNEQFF

j_call: TRBJ2-7
d_call: TRBD1
v_call: TRBV4-2
clone_size: .
cdr3_nt: TGTGCCAGCAGCCCTGGACAGGGGGAGCAGTACTTC
cdr3_aa: CASSPGQGEQYF

j_call: TRBJ2-2
d_call: .
v_call: TRBV5-5
clone_size: .
cdr3_nt: TGTGCCAGCAGCCCCCCCGGGGCGGTGAACACCGGGGAGCTGTTTTTT
cdr3_aa: CASSPPGAVNTGELFF

j_call: TRBJ2-7
d_call: .
v_call: TRBV27
clone_size: .
cdr3_nt: TGTGCCATTAGATCGGACAGATTTCCCTACGAGCAGTACTTC
cdr3_aa: CAIRSDRFPYEQYF

j_call: TRBJ2-5
d_call: TRBD1
v_call: TRBV10-3
clone_size: .
cdr3_nt: TGTGCCATCGGGACAGGGCTTGAAGAGACCCAGTACTTC
cdr3_aa: CAIGTGLEETQYF

j_call: TRBJ2-3
d_call: .
v_call: TRBV7-9
clone_size: .
cdr3_nt: TGTGCCAGCAGCTCGGGCGTACCCACGCAGTATTTT
cdr3_aa: CASSSGVPTQYF

j_call: TRBJ1-1
d_call: .
v_call: TRBV4-3
clone_size: .
cdr3_nt: TGCGCCAGCAGCCAAGATTTTACAGGAACGAACACTGAAGCTTTCTTT
cdr3_aa: CASSQDFTGTNTEAFF

j_call: TRBJ1-1
d_call: .
v_call: TRBV30
clone_size: .
cdr3_nt: TGTGCCTGGAATGGGGCAGCTAACACTGAAGCTTTCTTT
cdr3_aa: CAWNGAANTEAFF

j_call: TRBJ2-2
d_call: .
v_call: TRBV7-3
clone_size: .
cdr3_nt: TGTGCCAGCAGCGGGTCAGGGAACACCGGGGAGCTGTTTTTT
cdr3_aa: CASSGSGNTGELFF

j_call: TRBJ2-7
d_call: .
v_call: TRBV29-1
clone_size: .
cdr3_nt: TGCAGCGTCCGGACAGCCCCCTACGAGCAGTACTTC
cdr3_aa: CSVRTAPYEQYF

j_call: TRBJ2-2
d_call: .
v_call: TRBV7-9
clone_size: .
cdr3_nt: TGTGCCAGCAGCACAGGGTGGGGGCAAGGCGGGGAGCTGTTTTTT
cdr3_aa: CASSTGWGQGGELFF

j_call: TRBJ2-7
d_call: TRBD1
v_call: TRBV7-7
clone_size: .
cdr3_nt: TGTGCCAGCAGCTCTAACCGGGACAGGGCTTTCCCCTACGAGCAGTACTTC
cdr3_aa: CASSSNRDRAFPYEQYF

j_call: TRBJ2-5
d_call: .
v_call: TRBV7-9
clone_size: .
cdr3_nt: TGTGCCAGCAGCTGGCCGACAGAGAAACAAGAGACCCAGTACTTC
cdr3_aa: CASSWPTEKQETQYF

j_call: TRBJ2-2
d_call: .
v_call: TRBV27
clone_size: .
cdr3_nt: TGTGCCAGCAGTTTCTTGGTCACCGGGGAGCTGTTTTTT
cdr3_aa: CASSFLVTGELFF

j_call: TRBJ1-1
d_call: .
v_call: TRBV7-2
clone_size: once
cdr3_nt: TGTGCCAGCAGCTTAGCGCCGGGGATGTCTGAAGCTTTCTTT
cdr3_aa: CASSLAPGMSEAFF

j_call: TRBJ2-2
d_call: .
v_call: TRBV2
clone_size: .
cdr3_nt: TGTGCCAGCGACCCCCTCCCGCCTAGTCAGGGCACCGGGGAGCTGTTTTTT
cdr3_aa: CASDPLPPSQGTGELFF

j_call: TRBJ2-5
d_call: .
v_call: TRBV7-2
clone_size: .
cdr3_nt: TGTGCCAGCAGCGAAGCAGGGCTAATCCAAGAGACCCAGTACTTC
cdr3_aa: CASSEAGLIQETQYF